Listed below are T cell receptor beta chains from one sample, sequenced in a study of T cells in localized non-small cell lung cancer. Generated by immunoSEQ multiplex PCR, the TCRdb table keeps only in-frame clones and is missing some. The sample contains around 29,000 clones, about nine tenths of which appear only once. The material sequenced was peripheral blood mononuclear cells, taken before any cancer treatment. The source is a woman aged 35 to 70 with stage III lung adenocarcinoma. CDR3s include the opening cysteine and the closing phenylalanine or tryptophan. A D gene is named only where the DNA matches it firmly. Part of the rows lack a size; the others show once, few, many or a class for expanded clones.

CDR3 DNA	CDR3 protein	clone size	V gene	D gene	J gene
TGTGCCAGCAGCAGACTAGCGGGTACGCAGTATTTT	CASSRLAGTQYF	NA	TRBV28	TRBD2	TRBJ2-3
TGCAGCGGACAAGGGGGATGGATTCAAGAGACCCAGTACTTC	CSGQGGWIQETQYF	NA	TRBV29-1	NA	TRBJ2-5
TGCGCCAGCAGCTTGGACGCCGGGTCCAATGAGCAGTTCTTC	CASSLDAGSNEQFF	few	TRBV5-1	NA	TRBJ2-1
TGCGCCAGCCGTGACAGATACTCTGGGGCCAACGTCCTGACTTTC	CASRDRYSGANVLTF	NA	TRBV5-1	NA	TRBJ2-6
TGTGCCAGCAGTGAGGCGAATAGCAATCAGCCCCAGCATTTT	CASSEANSNQPQHF	NA	TRBV2	NA	TRBJ1-5
TGTGCCAGCTCACCACAGGATTCTAGCACAGATACGCAGTATTTT	CASSPQDSSTDTQYF	once	TRBV18	NA	TRBJ2-3
TGTGCCAGCAGCTCGGACAGGGTCGATGGCTACACCTTC	CASSSDRVDGYTF	NA	TRBV6-1	TRBD1	TRBJ1-2
TGTGCCAGCAGTTCGGGAGCAGGGTGGGAGACCCAGTACTTC	CASSSGAGWETQYF	NA	TRBV11-2	NA	TRBJ2-5
TGCAGCGTTGAAGGCCCTAGCCCCTACGAGCAGTACTTC	CSVEGPSPYEQYF	NA	TRBV29-1	NA	TRBJ2-7
TGTGCCAGCAGCGGGAAGTCCTACTACGAGCAGTACTTC	CASSGKSYYEQYF	NA	TRBV7-9	NA	TRBJ2-7
TGTGCCAGCAGGACTAGCGGAAGGGAGACCCAGTACTTC	CASRTSGRETQYF	once	TRBV28	TRBD2	TRBJ2-5
TGCAGCGTTGAAGATCGTGGGCCTGGAGGAAACACCATATATTTT	CSVEDRGPGGNTIYF	NA	TRBV29-1	NA	TRBJ1-3
TGTGCCAGCTCAACGGGAGGAGGAAACACCATATATTTT	CASSTGGGNTIYF	NA	TRBV18	NA	TRBJ1-3
TGTGCCAGCAGCTTAAGGAGGGGAAACCACGAGCAGTACTTC	CASSLRRGNHEQYF	NA	TRBV7-2	NA	TRBJ2-7
TGTGCCATCAGTGAGTCTACGACTCAGGGAAATGGCAATCAGCCCCAGCATTTT	CAISESTTQGNGNQPQHF	NA	TRBV10-3	NA	TRBJ1-5
TGTGCCAGCAGTTTAAGAACGCGAGCTCGAACAGATACGCAGTATTTT	CASSLRTRARTDTQYF	NA	TRBV28	NA	TRBJ2-3
TGTGCCAGTAGCCCGGCCCTAACCTACGAGCAGTACTTC	CASSPALTYEQYF	NA	TRBV19	NA	TRBJ2-7
TGTGCCAGTAGTTCGGGACAGGCCAGGGGCCAAGAGACCCAGTACTTC	CASSSGQARGQETQYF	NA	TRBV19	TRBD1	TRBJ2-5
TGTGCCAGCAGTGAATACCCAGGGGTCGAGCAGTACTTC	CASSEYPGVEQYF	NA	TRBV6-1	NA	TRBJ2-7
TGTGCCAGCAGTTTGTCTCATCGCAATCAGCCCCAGCATTTT	CASSLSHRNQPQHF	once	TRBV28	NA	TRBJ1-5
TGTGCCAGCAGTTTATCTTGGGGACAGGGGTTCACTGAAGCTTTCTTT	CASSLSWGQGFTEAFF	NA	TRBV27	TRBD1	TRBJ1-1
TGTGCCAGCAGCCGGGACAGGGGGAGCGATACGCAGTATTTT	CASSRDRGSDTQYF	NA	TRBV7-9	TRBD1	TRBJ2-3
TGTGCCAGCAGCTTTCTGCGGACCGAGCAGTACTTC	CASSFLRTEQYF	NA	TRBV5-6	NA	TRBJ2-7
TGTGCCAGTTGGGACAGCGCAATTAATCAGCCCCAGCATTTT	CASWDSAINQPQHF	once	TRBV19	TRBD1	TRBJ1-5
TGTGCCAGCAGTGATTGGGTATCGGGGCAGCCCCAGCATTTT	CASSDWVSGQPQHF	few	TRBV6-1	NA	TRBJ1-5
TGTGCCAGCCCGGGACAGGGGGCGAGCAATGAGCAGTTCTTC	CASPGQGASNEQFF	NA	TRBV6-1	TRBD1	TRBJ2-1
TGTGCCAGCAGCTTAGCGCCAGGAGGGGTGAACGAGCAGTACTTC	CASSLAPGGVNEQYF	NA	TRBV7-9	NA	TRBJ2-7
TGTGCCAGCAGGCCCGGGACAGGGACGGGGGGCTACACCTTC	CASRPGTGTGGYTF	NA	TRBV5-4	TRBD1	TRBJ1-2
TGTGCCATCCCCGGGGGTCCAGCCTTTAGCACAGATACGCAGTATTTT	CAIPGGPAFSTDTQYF	NA	TRBV2	NA	TRBJ2-3
TGTGCCAGCAGCTTATACGGGGGGCCTAGATCGCAAGAGACCCAGTACTTC	CASSLYGGPRSQETQYF	once	TRBV5-4	NA	TRBJ2-5
TGTGCCAGCTCACCACCCTCGGGGCTGAAGACAGATACGCAGTATTTT	CASSPPSGLKTDTQYF	NA	TRBV18	NA	TRBJ2-3
TGTGCCTGGAGTAAGTTGCAGGGAACTGGAAACACCATATATTTT	CAWSKLQGTGNTIYF	once	TRBV30	NA	TRBJ1-3
TGTGCCAGCTCACCAGACAGGGCGAACACCGGGGAGCTGTTTTTT	CASSPDRANTGELFF	once	TRBV18	TRBD1	TRBJ2-2
TGTGCCAGCAGTTTGACCGGACTCTGGGGAGAAGATACGCAGTATTTT	CASSLTGLWGEDTQYF	NA	TRBV27	NA	TRBJ2-3
TGTGCCTGGAAGTCCCCAGAGGGTTGGCTTGAAGCTTTCTTT	CAWKSPEGWLEAFF	NA	TRBV30	NA	TRBJ1-1
TGTGCCAGCAGCTTGACAGACATGGAGACCCAGTACTTC	CASSLTDMETQYF	NA	TRBV11-2	NA	TRBJ2-5
TGTGCCAGCAGTATCCCGTTAGGGACGAATTCACCCCTCCACTTT	CASSIPLGTNSPLHF	few	TRBV6-6	NA	TRBJ1-6
TGTGCCAGCAGCGTAAGACTCGCGGAGACCCAGTACTTC	CASSVRLAETQYF	NA	TRBV9	NA	TRBJ2-5
TGTGCCAGCAGCTTAGAGCGCACAGATACGCAGTATTTT	CASSLERTDTQYF	NA	TRBV7-2	NA	TRBJ2-3
TGTGCCAGCAGCTTGGGTTCAGGGCGGGGCGAGGGCACAGATACGCAGTATTTT	CASSLGSGRGEGTDTQYF	few	TRBV5-8	NA	TRBJ2-3
TGTGCCAGCAGCCGACATTCTCGGACAGGCTTGAATGACGAGCAGTACTTC	CASSRHSRTGLNDEQYF	once	TRBV5-4	TRBD1	TRBJ2-7
TGTGCCAGCAGCTCCAGGGACAGGGGGTTTAGGCCCCAGCATTTT	CASSSRDRGFRPQHF	NA	TRBV7-8	TRBD1	TRBJ1-5
TGCGCCAGCAGCCCAGGACAGGCGAGCTCCTATAATTCACCCCTCCACTTT	CASSPGQASSYNSPLHF	once	TRBV5-1	TRBD1	TRBJ1-6
TGCGCCAGCAGCTTTAGCGGGACTTACAATGAGCAGTTCTTC	CASSFSGTYNEQFF	NA	TRBV5-1	TRBD2	TRBJ2-1
TGCGCCAGCAGCCAAGATTATGCAGAAGCTTTCTTT	CASSQDYAEAFF	NA	TRBV4-1	NA	TRBJ1-1
TGTGCCAGCACCGGGGAAAGCCTCGAGCAGTACTTC	CASTGESLEQYF	NA	TRBV27	NA	TRBJ2-7
TGTGCCAGCAGCCATAGCGGGAGGAGGACAGATACGCAGTATTTT	CASSHSGRRTDTQYF	NA	TRBV7-9	TRBD2	TRBJ2-3
TGTGCCAGTAGCTACGAGACAGGGTCCTACGAGCAGTACTTC	CASSYETGSYEQYF	NA	TRBV19	TRBD1	TRBJ2-7